A selection of T cell receptor beta chains follows, all from one sample in a study of response to subunit inactivated influenza vaccine. TCRdb fed the RT-PCR reads into MiXCR, producing one record per CDR3 protein. This table has 700,000 to 800,000 distinct CDR3 sequences, 15% to 20% appearing once. Sequencing was performed on PBMCs from blood, taken less than 6 days after vaccination. All receptors come from a middle-aged man who received an inactivated influenza vaccine. The conserved cysteine and the conserved F or W are not part of the CDR3 here. D genes are given only for firm matches.

D gene: TRBD2; V gene: TRBV6-1; J gene: TRBJ2-1; CDR3 protein: ASTYAHPGGNEQF
D gene: NA; V gene: TRBV21-1; J gene: TRBJ2-3; CDR3 protein: ASSKVWSVYPDTQY
D gene: TRBD1; V gene: TRBV20-1; J gene: TRBJ2-7; CDR3 protein: SAPRQGVYEQY
D gene: NA; V gene: TRBV12-3/TRBV12-4; J gene: TRBJ2-1; CDR3 protein: ASSQAQEQF
D gene: NA; V gene: TRBV4-2; J gene: TRBJ2-1; CDR3 protein: ASRDRDSPRSSYNEQF
D gene: NA; V gene: TRBV20-1; J gene: TRBJ2-1; CDR3 protein: SASNFRKIGREQF
D gene: NA; V gene: TRBV29-1; J gene: TRBJ1-5; CDR3 protein: SVVPGDINQPQH
D gene: TRBD1; V gene: TRBV3-1; J gene: TRBJ2-7; CDR3 protein: ASSPIQGANEQY
D gene: NA; V gene: TRBV5-1; J gene: TRBJ2-3; CDR3 protein: ASSPVGETDTQY
D gene: TRBD2; V gene: TRBV10-3; J gene: TRBJ2-7; CDR3 protein: AIRASSGTYEQY
D gene: TRBD1; V gene: TRBV28; J gene: TRBJ2-7; CDR3 protein: ASSLWGQGVSYEQY
D gene: NA; V gene: TRBV6-5; J gene: TRBJ1-2; CDR3 protein: ASGYSAGKGYT